Sequencing of this T cell receptor beta chain was carried out in a study of shared clonotypes between healthy human individuals. Overall study findings and caveats: Against clonotypes common to all four donors, non-shared ones had lower generation probabilities.

On this clone itself: What it binds is not known.

The repertoire was sequenced with immunoSEQ multiplex PCR; TCRdb's copy has only in-frame clones and lacks some. Among under 2,500,000 clones listed, 90% to 97% were seen once. Sequenced input: naive CD4+ T cells sorted from blood. The subset denotes: CD45RA+ positively selected. This receptor was obtained from a young man in good health.

The CDR3 protein is CASSPSINEQFF. CDR3 nucleotide sequence: TGTGCCAGCAGCCCCAGCATAAATGAGCAGTTCTTC. The chain combines TRBV11-2 with TRBJ2-1, with D unresolved. With 5 bases removed from V and 7 bases from J, the gap between germline ends came to 9 bases. There are 12 residues in the CDR3. Germline-derived CDR1 and CDR2 are SGHAT and FQNNGV.